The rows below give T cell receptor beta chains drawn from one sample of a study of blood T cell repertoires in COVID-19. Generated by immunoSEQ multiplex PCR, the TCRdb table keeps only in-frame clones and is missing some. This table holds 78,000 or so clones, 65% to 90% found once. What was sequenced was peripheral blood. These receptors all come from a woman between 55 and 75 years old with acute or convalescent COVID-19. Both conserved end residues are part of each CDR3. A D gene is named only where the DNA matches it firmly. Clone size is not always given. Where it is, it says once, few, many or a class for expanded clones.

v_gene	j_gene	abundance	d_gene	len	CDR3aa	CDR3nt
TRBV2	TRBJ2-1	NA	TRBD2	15	CASSEAAGGQGEQFF	TGTGCCAGCAGTGAAGCAGCGGGGGGTCAAGGGGAGCAGTTCTTC
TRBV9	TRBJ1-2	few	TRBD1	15	CASSVRGTGSEGYTF	TGTGCCAGCAGCGTACGCGGGACAGGGAGCGAAGGCTACACCTTC
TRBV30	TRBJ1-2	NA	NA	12	CAWNRQTEGYTF	TGTGCCTGGAACAGACAGACGGAGGGCTACACCTTC
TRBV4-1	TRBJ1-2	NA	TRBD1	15	CASSTTGPTNYGYTF	TGCGCCAGCAGCACGACAGGGCCCACTAACTATGGCTACACCTTC
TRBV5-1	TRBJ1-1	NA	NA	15	CASSSSGSMNTEAFF	TGCGCCAGCTCTTCCAGTGGGAGCATGAACACTGAAGCTTTCTTT
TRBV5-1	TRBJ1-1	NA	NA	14	CASSGSNGNTEAFF	TGCGCCAGCAGCGGCTCGAATGGGAACACTGAAGCTTTCTTT
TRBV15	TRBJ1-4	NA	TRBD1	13	CATSLRQGDELFF	TGTGCCACCAGCTTACGACAGGGTGACGAACTGTTTTTT
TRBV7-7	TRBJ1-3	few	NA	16	CASSLRGLGSGNTIYF	TGTGCCAGCAGCTTAAGAGGTTTAGGCTCTGGAAACACCATATATTTT
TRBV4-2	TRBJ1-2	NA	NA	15	CASSQGAGGNYGYTF	TGTGCCAGCAGCCAAGGCGCGGGGGGTAACTATGGCTACACCTTC
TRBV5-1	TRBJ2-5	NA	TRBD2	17	CASSLVLAGGPQETQYF	TGCGCCAGCAGCTTGGTCCTAGCGGGGGGGCCTCAAGAGACCCAGTACTTC
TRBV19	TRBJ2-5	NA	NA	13	CASSSRGRETQYF	TGTGCCAGTAGTTCCAGGGGACGAGAGACCCAGTACTTC
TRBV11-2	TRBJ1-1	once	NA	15	CASSLESDMNTEAFF	TGTGCCAGCAGCTTAGAATCAGACATGAACACTGAAGCTTTCTTT
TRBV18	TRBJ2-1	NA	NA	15	CASSLRGGATNEQFF	TGTGCCAGCTCACTCAGGGGTGGCGCTACCAATGAGCAGTTCTTC
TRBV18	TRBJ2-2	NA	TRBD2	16	CASSPPSGVNTGELFF	TGTGCCAGCTCACCACCGAGCGGGGTGAACACCGGGGAGCTGTTTTTT
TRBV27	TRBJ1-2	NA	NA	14	CASSLYPAGNGYTF	TGTGCCAGCAGTTTATACCCGGCAGGGAATGGCTACACCTTC
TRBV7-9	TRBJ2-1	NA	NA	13	CASAGPEGNEQFF	TGTGCCAGCGCAGGCCCGGAGGGCAATGAGCAGTTCTTC
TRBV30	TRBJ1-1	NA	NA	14	CAWRIGHANTEAFF	TGTGCCTGGAGAATAGGACACGCGAACACTGAAGCTTTCTTT
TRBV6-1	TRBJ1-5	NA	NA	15	CASSDETILNQPQHF	TGTGCCAGCAGTGATGAGACAATACTCAATCAGCCCCAGCATTTT
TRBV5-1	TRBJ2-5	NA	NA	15	CASSLALQGGETQYF	TGCGCCAGCAGCTTGGCCCTACAGGGTGGAGAGACCCAGTACTTC
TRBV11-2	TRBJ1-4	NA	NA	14	CASSFASTNEKLFF	TGTGCCAGCAGCTTTGCGTCAACTAATGAAAAACTGTTTTTT
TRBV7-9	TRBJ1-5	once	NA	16	CASSLYTGYSNQPQHF	TGTGCCAGCAGCTTGTATACAGGGTATAGCAATCAGCCCCAGCATTTT
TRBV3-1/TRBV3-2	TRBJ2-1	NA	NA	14	CASSQVGPRNEQFF	TGTGCCAGCAGCCAAGTGGGTCCCAGGAATGAGCAGTTCTTC
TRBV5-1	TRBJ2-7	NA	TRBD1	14	CASSAGQVPYEQYF	TGCGCCAGCAGCGCCGGACAGGTACCCTACGAGCAGTACTTC
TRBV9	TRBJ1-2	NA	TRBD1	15	CASSGSRDRAYGYTF	TGTGCCAGCAGCGGTTCTAGGGACAGAGCCTATGGCTACACCTTC
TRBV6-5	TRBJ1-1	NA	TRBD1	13	CASRTGTGTEAFF	TGTGCCAGCAGGACCGGGACAGGGACTGAAGCTTTCTTT
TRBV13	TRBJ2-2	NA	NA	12	CASRPTPGELFF	TGTGCCAGCAGACCAACTCCCGGGGAGCTGTTTTTT
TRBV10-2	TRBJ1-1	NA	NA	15	CASSEKQTMNTEAFF	TGCGCCAGCAGTGAAAAACAGACTATGAACACTGAAGCTTTCTTT
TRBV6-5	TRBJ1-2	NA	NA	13	CASSLGSLYGYTF	TGTGCCAGCAGTTTGGGCAGCCTCTATGGCTACACCTTC
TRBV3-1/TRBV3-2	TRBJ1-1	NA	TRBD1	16	CASSQRLQGMNTEAFF	TGTGCCAGCAGCCAAAGGTTACAGGGGATGAACACTGAAGCTTTCTTT